This is a list of T cell receptor beta chains from one sample in a study of OX40 agonist ivuxolimab in advanced cancers. Profiled with immunoSEQ multiplex PCR; TCRdb holds only in-frame clones, not every one. Of around 68,000 clones listed, 86% are singletons. The sample in question was CD4+ or CD8+ T cells sorted from blood, obtained in a trial of the OX40 agonist ivuxolimab. The receptors were sampled from an adult with an advanced solid tumor such as melanoma, head and neck, liver or kidney cancer. The CDR3 runs from the conserved cysteine through the conserved F or W. Fields, in order: clone size, V gene, J gene, CDR3 protein. A clone size is listed for some rows: how often the clone was seen (once, few, many), or a class if it is expanded.

abundance: -; v_gene: TRBV14; j_gene: TRBJ2-7; CDR3aa: CASSRGGAGEVQYF
abundance: -; v_gene: TRBV4-2; j_gene: TRBJ2-3; CDR3aa: CASSQEPGLAGEGTDTQYF
abundance: -; v_gene: TRBV7-2; j_gene: TRBJ2-1; CDR3aa: CASSLLAGNEQFF
abundance: -; v_gene: TRBV7-2; j_gene: TRBJ2-5; CDR3aa: CASSLTGPTQETQYF
abundance: -; v_gene: TRBV4-2; j_gene: TRBJ1-6; CDR3aa: CASSQEGRGSPLHF
abundance: -; v_gene: TRBV9; j_gene: TRBJ1-1; CDR3aa: CASSAPYREAFF
abundance: -; v_gene: TRBV7-9; j_gene: TRBJ2-1; CDR3aa: CASSLIAGADEQFF
abundance: -; v_gene: TRBV12-5; j_gene: TRBJ2-7; CDR3aa: CASGIGTSGDEQYF
abundance: -; v_gene: TRBV6-1; j_gene: TRBJ1-5; CDR3aa: CASSAVGTGGRQPQHF
abundance: -; v_gene: TRBV10-3; j_gene: TRBJ2-4; CDR3aa: CAISEYSETAKNIQYF
abundance: once; v_gene: TRBV7-9; j_gene: TRBJ2-5; CDR3aa: CASSSRTGREETQYF
abundance: -; v_gene: TRBV6-5; j_gene: TRBJ2-1; CDR3aa: CASSYSTSDGGYEQFF
abundance: -; v_gene: TRBV7-2; j_gene: TRBJ2-7; CDR3aa: CASSLDPFPGEQYF